Listed here is a single TCR beta chain. Its antigen remains unknown. This sample was included in a study of shared clonotypes between healthy human individuals. General study results and limits: Some clonotypes were shared by all four sorted-subset donors, while others were not shared. The non-shared ones had lower generation probabilities than the shared ones. An anticipated effect of sequencing depth on clonotype sharing among donors was recognized.

Each PCR replicate from the sorted subsets contained around 0.2 ug DNA, which is about 31,000 T cell genomes. TCRdb keeps only in-frame clones here, not all; method: immunoSEQ multiplex PCR. The sample has about 1 million clones; more than 65% are singletons. CDR3 length equals 15 residues. V lost 3 bases and J lost 8; bases outside the gene matches: 12. CDR1 and CDR2 from the germline V gene are LNHDA and SQIVND (reference sequence). The V call is TRBV19, the J call TRBJ1-2, with 7 nucleotides matching TRBD1. Sequenced material: memory CD4+ T cells sorted from blood. Subset described: CD45RA-negative fraction. This clonotype was obtained from a man aged 18 to 30 in good health. CDR3 DNA: TGTGCCAGTAGTATCCCCAGGACAGGCGAAGAAGGCTACACCTTC. Its translation is CASSIPRTGEEGYTF.